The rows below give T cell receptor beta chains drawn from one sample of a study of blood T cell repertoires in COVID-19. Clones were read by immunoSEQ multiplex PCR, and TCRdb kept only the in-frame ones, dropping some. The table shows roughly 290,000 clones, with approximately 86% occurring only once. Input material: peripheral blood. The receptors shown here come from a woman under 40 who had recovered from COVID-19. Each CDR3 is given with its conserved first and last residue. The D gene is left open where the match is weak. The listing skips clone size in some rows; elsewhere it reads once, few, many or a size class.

TGTGCCAGCTCACCAAGTCGAGAGGTGTACGAGCAGTACTTC	CASSPSREVYEQYF	TRBV18	TRBJ2-7	-	-
TGTGCCAGCAGTTACTCGGACAGAAATTCACCCCTCCACTTT	CASSYSDRNSPLHF	TRBV6-5	TRBJ1-6	-	-
TGTGCCAGCAGTAAAACAAGACTAGCGGGAGGAACCGGGGAGCTGTTTTTT	CASSKTRLAGGTGELFF	TRBV6-2/TRBV6-3	TRBJ2-2	TRBD2	-
TGTGCCACCTCCCCCGGGACTAGCGAATCAGAGACCCAGTACTTC	CATSPGTSESETQYF	TRBV24-1	TRBJ2-5	TRBD2	few
TGTGCCAGCACCCCCCGGGACAGTAGCTACAATGAGCAGTTCTTC	CASTPRDSSYNEQFF	TRBV6-5	TRBJ2-1	TRBD1	-
TGTGCCAGCAGCGTATCAGGGTCGGTGACCGGGGAGCTGTTTTTT	CASSVSGSVTGELFF	TRBV9	TRBJ2-2	-	-
TGTGCCAGCAGCTTACAGGGACTACGAAGTCCCGGGGAGCTGTTTTTT	CASSLQGLRSPGELFF	TRBV7-8	TRBJ2-2	TRBD2	once
TGTGCCAGCAGTGAATCAGGGAGGGATGAGCAGTTCTTC	CASSESGRDEQFF	TRBV6-1	TRBJ2-1	TRBD2	-
TGTGCCAGCAGCCAAGAAAGGGCGGGGGGGTCTGATGAGCAGTTCTTC	CASSQERAGGSDEQFF	TRBV4-2	TRBJ2-1	TRBD2	-
TGTGCCACCAGTGACCAAACGACAGGGAGAGATGGCTACACCTTC	CATSDQTTGRDGYTF	TRBV24-1	TRBJ1-2	TRBD1	-
TGTGCCAGCAGCTTAGATCGAGCCCCGGGGAGCACAGATACGCAGTATTTT	CASSLDRAPGSTDTQYF	TRBV11-2	TRBJ2-3	-	-
TGTGCCAGCAGTCCAGTAGCGGGATCCTACGAGCAGTACTTC	CASSPVAGSYEQYF	TRBV28	TRBJ2-7	TRBD2	-
TGTGCCTGTGAGACTCGATCCTACGAGCAGTACTTC	CACETRSYEQYF	TRBV30	TRBJ2-7	-	-
TGTGCCAGCAACACACCCCTTAGCAATCAGCCCCAGCATTTT	CASNTPLSNQPQHF	TRBV6-5	TRBJ1-5	-	-
TGTGCCAGCAGTTCCCCGGGACTCACTTCCCGAAGCTCCTACAATGAGCAGTTCTTC	CASSSPGLTSRSSYNEQFF	TRBV28	TRBJ2-1	-	-
TGTGCCAGCAGTTACTCGGCACGGAGGAACACTGAAGCTTTCTTT	CASSYSARRNTEAFF	TRBV6-5	TRBJ1-1	-	-
TGTGCCAGCAGCTCGGGGCCCGGGACAGGTCCGGGGGAAAAACTGTTTTTT	CASSSGPGTGPGEKLFF	TRBV5-4	TRBJ1-4	TRBD1	-
TGTGCCACCAGTGCTGGAGACCTGGGGGGGACCCAGTACTTC	CATSAGDLGGTQYF	TRBV24-1	TRBJ2-5	-	once
TGCGCCAGCAGCCAAGGGGCGGGGATGACTGAAAAACTGTTTTTT	CASSQGAGMTEKLFF	TRBV4-1	TRBJ1-4	-	-
TGCAGCTCAAAGAGCGGGGGGGCCACAGATACGCAGTATTTT	CSSKSGGATDTQYF	TRBV29-1	TRBJ2-3	TRBD2	-